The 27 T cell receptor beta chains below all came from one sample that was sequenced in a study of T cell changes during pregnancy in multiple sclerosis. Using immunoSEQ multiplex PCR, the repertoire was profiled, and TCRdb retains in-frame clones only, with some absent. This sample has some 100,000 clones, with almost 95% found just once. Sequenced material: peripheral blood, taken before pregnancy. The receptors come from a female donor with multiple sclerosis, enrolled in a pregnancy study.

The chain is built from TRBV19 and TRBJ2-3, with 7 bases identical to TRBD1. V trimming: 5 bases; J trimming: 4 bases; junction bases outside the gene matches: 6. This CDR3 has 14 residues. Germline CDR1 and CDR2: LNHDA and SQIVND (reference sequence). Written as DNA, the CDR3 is TGTGCCAGTAGTTTTCGACAGGGATCAGATACGCAGTATTTT. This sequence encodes CASSFRQGSDTQYF.

CDR3 sequence reads: CASSLREEYEQYF. The DNA for the CDR3 is TGTGCCAGCAGTCTGCGGGAGGAATACGAGCAGTACTTC. This chain connects TRBV7-8 to TRBJ2-7; 8 positions agree with TRBD2. The V segment lost 6 bases and the J segment 4 bases; nucleotides outside the gene matches: 5. The length of the CDR3 is 13 residues. CDR1 and CDR2 (germline): SGHVS, FQNEAQ.

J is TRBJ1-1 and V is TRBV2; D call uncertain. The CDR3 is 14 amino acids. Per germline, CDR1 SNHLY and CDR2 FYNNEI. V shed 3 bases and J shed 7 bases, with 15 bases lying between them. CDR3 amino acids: CASSEAGSISEAFF. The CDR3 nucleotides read TGTGCCAGCAGTGAGGCAGGTTCTATTAGTGAAGCTTTCTTT. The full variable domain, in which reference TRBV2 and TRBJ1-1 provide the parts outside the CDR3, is EPEVTQTPSHQVTQMGQEVILRCVPISNHLYFYWYRQILGQKVEFLVSFYNNEISEKSEIFDDQFSVERPDGSNFTLKIRSTKLEDSAMYFCASSEAGSISEAFFGQGTRLTVV.

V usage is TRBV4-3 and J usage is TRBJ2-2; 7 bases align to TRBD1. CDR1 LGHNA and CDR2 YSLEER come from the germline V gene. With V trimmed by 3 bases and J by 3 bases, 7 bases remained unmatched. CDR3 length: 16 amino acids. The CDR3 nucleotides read TGCGCCAGCAGCCACTTACAGGGACAGTACACCGGGGAGCTGTTTTTT. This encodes CASSHLQGQYTGELFF.

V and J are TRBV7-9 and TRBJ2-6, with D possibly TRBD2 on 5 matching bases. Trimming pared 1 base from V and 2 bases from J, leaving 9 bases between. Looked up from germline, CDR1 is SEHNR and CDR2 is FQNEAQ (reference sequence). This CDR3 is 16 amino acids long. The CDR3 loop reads CASSLVAGTGANVLTF. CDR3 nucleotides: TGTGCCAGCAGCTTAGTTGCGGGTACTGGGGCCAACGTCCTGACTTTC.

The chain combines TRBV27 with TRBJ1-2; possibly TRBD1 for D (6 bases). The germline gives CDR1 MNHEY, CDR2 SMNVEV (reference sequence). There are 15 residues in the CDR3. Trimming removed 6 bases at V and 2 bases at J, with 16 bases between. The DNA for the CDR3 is TGTGCCAGCAGCCGACGGGGACAAGCAAACTATGGCTACACCTTC. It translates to CASSRRGQANYGYTF.

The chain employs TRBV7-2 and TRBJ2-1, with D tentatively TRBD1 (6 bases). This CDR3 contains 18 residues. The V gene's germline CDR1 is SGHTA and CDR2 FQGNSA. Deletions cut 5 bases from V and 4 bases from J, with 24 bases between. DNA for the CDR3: TGTGCCAGCAGCATCACTACACCCCGGCAGGGGAAATACAATGAGCAGTTCTTC. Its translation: CASSITTPRQGKYNEQFF.

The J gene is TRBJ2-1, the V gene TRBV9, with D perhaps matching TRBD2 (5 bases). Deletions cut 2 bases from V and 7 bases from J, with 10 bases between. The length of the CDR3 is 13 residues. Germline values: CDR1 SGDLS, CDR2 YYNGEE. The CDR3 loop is CASSVGMGNEQFF. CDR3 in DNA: TGTGCCAGCAGCGTCGGGATGGGGAATGAGCAGTTCTTC.

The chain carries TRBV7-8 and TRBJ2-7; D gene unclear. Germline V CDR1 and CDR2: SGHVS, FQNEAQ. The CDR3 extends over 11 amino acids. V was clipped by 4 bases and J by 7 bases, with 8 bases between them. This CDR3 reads CASSSPGEQYF. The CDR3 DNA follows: TGTGCCAGCAGCTCCCCGGGTGAGCAGTACTTC.

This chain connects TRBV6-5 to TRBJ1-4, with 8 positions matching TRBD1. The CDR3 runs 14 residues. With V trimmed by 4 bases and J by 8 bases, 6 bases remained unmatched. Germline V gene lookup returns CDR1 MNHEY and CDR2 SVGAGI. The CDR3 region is CASSSGQGGEKLFF. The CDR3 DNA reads TGTGCCAGCAGTTCCGGACAGGGCGGGGAAAAACTGTTTTTT.

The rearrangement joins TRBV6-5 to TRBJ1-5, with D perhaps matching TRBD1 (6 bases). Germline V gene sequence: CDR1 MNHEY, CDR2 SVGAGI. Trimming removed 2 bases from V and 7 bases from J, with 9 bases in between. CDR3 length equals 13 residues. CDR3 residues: CASSYSRGQPQHF. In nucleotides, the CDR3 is TGTGCCAGCAGTTACAGCAGGGGCCAGCCCCAGCATTTT.

The CDR3 DNA follows: TGTGCCTGGAGTCCAATCAAACTCAAAGGACAGACTGAAGCTTTCTTT. Amino acid sequence: CAWSPIKLKGQTEAFF. V and J are TRBV30 and TRBJ1-1; possible D gene TRBD1, 6 bases. The CDR3 runs to 16 residues. Trimming shortened V by 2 bases and J by 5 bases, and 21 bases separated the two germline ends. Germline-derived CDR1 and CDR2 are GTSNPN and SVGIG (reference sequence). Full variable domain (remainder filled in from reference TRBV30 and TRBJ1-1): SQTIHQWPATLVQPVGSPLSLECTVEGTSNPNLYWYRQAAGRGLQLLFYSVGIGQISSEVPQNLSASRPQDRQFILSSKKLLLSDSGFYLCAWSPIKLKGQTEAFFGQGTRLTVV.

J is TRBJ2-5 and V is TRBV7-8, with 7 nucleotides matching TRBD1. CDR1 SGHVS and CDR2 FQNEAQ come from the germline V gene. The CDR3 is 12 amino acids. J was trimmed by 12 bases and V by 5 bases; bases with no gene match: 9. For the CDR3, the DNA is TGTGCCAGCAGCGCCAGAGGACAGGAGGAGTACTTC. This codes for CASSARGQEEYF.

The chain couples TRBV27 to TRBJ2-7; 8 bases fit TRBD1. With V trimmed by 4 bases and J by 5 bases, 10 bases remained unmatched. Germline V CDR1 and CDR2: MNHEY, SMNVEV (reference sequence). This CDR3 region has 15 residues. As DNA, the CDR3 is TGTGCCAGCAGTTGGATGTGGGCAGGGGGCGACGAGCAGTACTTC. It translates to CASSWMWAGGDEQYF.

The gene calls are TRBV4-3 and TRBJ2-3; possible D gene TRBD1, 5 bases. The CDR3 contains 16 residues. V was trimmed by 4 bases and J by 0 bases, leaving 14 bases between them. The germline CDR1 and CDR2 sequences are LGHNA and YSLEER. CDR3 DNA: TGCGCCAGCAGCCGGGGCAGGGCCCCTAGCACAGATACGCAGTATTTT. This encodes CASSRGRAPSTDTQYF.

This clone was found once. The CDR3 DNA follows: TGTGCCAGCAGCTTAGATCCCCAGGGTTATAACTATGGCTACACCTTC. It codes for CASSLDPQGYNYGYTF. The chain links TRBV11-2 to TRBJ1-2; D perhaps matches TRBD1 (5 bases). This CDR3 comprises 16 residues. Per the germline V gene, CDR1 is SGHAT and CDR2 is FQNNGV. The V and J ends lost 0 bases and 1 base respectively, with 12 bases between them.

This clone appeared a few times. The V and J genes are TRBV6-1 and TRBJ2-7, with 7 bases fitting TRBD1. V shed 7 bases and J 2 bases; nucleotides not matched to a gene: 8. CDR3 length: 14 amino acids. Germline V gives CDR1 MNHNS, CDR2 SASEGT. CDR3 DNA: TGTGCCAGCACCAAGACAGGGACAACCTACGAGCAGTACTTC. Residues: CASTKTGTTYEQYF.

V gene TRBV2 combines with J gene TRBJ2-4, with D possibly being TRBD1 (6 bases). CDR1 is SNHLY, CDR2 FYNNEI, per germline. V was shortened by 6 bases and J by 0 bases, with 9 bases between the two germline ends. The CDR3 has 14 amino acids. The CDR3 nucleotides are TGTGCCAGCAGACAGGGAGTAGCCAAAAACATTCAGTACTTC. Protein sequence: CASRQGVAKNIQYF.

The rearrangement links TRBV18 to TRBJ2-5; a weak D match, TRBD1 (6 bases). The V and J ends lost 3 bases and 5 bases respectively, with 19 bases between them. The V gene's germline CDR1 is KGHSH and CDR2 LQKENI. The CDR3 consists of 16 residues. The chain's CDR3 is CASSPIQGSRGETQYF. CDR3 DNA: TGTGCCAGCTCACCGATCCAGGGGAGTCGCGGGGAGACCCAGTACTTC. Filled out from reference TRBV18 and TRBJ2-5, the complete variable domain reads NAGVMQNPRHLVRRRGQEARLRCSPMKGHSHVYWYRQLPEEGLKFMVYLQKENIIDESGMPKERFSAEFPKEGPSILRIQQVVRGDSAAYFCASSPIQGSRGETQYFGPGTRLLVL.

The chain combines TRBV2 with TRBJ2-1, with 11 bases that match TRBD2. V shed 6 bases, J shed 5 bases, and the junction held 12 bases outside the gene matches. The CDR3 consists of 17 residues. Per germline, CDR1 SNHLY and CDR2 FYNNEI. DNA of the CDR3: TGTGCCAGCAGGGGCCCTTTGGGACTAGCGGCCCACAATGAGCAGTTCTTC. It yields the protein CASRGPLGLAAHNEQFF.

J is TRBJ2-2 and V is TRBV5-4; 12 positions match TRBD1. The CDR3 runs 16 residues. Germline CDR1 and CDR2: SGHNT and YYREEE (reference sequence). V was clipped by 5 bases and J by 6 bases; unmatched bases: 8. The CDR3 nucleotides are TGTGCCAGCAGGGACCGGGACAGGGGGCGTTCCGGGGAGCTGTTTTTT. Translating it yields CASRDRDRGRSGELFF.

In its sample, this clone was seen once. The CDR3 nucleotides are TGCGCCAGCAGCCCGGGACTAGCGGGCTACAATGAGCAGTTCTTC. It encodes CASSPGLAGYNEQFF. V and J are TRBV4-1 and TRBJ2-1, with 12 bases identical to TRBD2. The junction had 1 base not matched to a gene; V was cut back by 4 bases and J by 3 bases. In germline, CDR1 is MGHRA, CDR2 YSYEKL. The CDR3 has 15 amino acids.

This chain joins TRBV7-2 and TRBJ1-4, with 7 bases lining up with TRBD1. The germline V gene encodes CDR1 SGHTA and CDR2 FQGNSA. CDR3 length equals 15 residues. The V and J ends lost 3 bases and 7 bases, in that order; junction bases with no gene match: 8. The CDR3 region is CASSFPTGRGEKLFF. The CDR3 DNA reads TGTGCCAGCAGCTTCCCGACAGGGCGGGGTGAAAAACTGTTTTTT.

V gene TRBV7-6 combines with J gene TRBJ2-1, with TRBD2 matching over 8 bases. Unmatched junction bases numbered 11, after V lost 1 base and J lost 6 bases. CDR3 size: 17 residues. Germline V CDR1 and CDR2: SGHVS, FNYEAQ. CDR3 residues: CASSLGYSGRRVNEQFF. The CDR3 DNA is TGTGCCAGCAGCTTAGGGTACAGCGGGAGACGGGTCAATGAGCAGTTCTTC.

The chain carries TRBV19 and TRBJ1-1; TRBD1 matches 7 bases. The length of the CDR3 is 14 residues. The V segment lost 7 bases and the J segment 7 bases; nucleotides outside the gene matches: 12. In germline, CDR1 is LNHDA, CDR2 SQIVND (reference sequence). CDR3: CASKVPDRSSEAFF. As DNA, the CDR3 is TGTGCCAGTAAGGTCCCGGACAGGTCCAGTGAAGCTTTCTTT.

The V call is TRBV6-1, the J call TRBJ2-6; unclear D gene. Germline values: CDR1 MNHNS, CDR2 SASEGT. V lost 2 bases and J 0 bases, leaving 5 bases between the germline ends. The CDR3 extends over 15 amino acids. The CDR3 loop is CASSERSSGANVLTF. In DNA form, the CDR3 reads TGTGCCAGCAGTGAAAGGAGCTCTGGGGCCAACGTCCTGACTTTC.

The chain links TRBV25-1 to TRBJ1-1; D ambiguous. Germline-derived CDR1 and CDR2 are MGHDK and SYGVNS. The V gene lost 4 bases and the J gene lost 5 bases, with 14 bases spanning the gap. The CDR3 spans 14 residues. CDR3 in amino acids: CASSASGEGTEAFF. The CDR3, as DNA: TGTGCCAGCAGTGCTTCCGGGGAGGGAACTGAAGCTTTCTTT.